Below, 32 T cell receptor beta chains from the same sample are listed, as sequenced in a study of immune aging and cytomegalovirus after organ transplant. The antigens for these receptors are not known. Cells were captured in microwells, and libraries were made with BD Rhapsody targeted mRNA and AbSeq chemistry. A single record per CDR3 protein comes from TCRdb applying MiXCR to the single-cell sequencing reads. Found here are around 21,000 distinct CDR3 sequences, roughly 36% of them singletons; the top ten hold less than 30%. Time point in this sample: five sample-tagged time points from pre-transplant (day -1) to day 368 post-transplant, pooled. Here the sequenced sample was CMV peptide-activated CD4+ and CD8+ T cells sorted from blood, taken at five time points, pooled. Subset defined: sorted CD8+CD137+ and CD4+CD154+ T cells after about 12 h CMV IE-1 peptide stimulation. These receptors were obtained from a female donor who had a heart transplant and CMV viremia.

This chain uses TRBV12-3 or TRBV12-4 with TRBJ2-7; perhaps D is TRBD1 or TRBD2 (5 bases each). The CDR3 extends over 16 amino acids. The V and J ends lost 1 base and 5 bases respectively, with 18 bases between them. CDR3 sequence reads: CASSLGGSPLWDEQYF. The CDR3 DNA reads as TGTGCCAGCAGTTTAGGGGGGAGTCCTCTCTGGGACGAGCAGTACTTC.

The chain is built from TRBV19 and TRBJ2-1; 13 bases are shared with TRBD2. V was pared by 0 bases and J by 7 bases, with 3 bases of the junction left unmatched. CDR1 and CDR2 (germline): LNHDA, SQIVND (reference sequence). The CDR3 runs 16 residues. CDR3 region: CASSIELAGGGNEQFF. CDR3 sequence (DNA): TGTGCCAGTAGTATAGAACTAGCGGGAGGGGGAAATGAGCAGTTCTTC.

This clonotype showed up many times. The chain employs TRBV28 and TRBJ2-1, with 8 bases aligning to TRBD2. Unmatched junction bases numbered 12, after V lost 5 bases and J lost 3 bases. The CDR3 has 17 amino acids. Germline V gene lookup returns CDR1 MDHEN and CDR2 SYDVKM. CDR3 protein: CASSPPQRERLYNEQFF. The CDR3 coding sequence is TGTGCCAGCAGTCCACCCCAGCGGGAGAGACTCTACAATGAGCAGTTCTTC.

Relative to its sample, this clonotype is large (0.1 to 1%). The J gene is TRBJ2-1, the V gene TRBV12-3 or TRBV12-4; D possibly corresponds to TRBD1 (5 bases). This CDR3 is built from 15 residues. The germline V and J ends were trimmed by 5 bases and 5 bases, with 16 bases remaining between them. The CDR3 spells CASSDHRSYDNEQFF. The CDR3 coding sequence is TGTGCCAGCAGTGACCACAGGTCCTACGACAATGAGCAGTTCTTC.

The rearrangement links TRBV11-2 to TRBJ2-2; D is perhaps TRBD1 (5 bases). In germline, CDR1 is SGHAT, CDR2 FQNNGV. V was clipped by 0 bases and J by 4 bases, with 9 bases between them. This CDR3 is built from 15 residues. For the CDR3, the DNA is TGTGCCAGCAGCTTAGAGATAGGGGCCACCGGGGAGCTGTTTTTT. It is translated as CASSLEIGATGELFF.

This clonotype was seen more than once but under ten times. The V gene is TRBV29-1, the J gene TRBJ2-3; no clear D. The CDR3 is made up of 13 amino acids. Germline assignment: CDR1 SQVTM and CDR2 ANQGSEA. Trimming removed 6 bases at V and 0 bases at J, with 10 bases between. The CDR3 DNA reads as TGCAGCGTCTCCCCGGACAGCACAGATACGCAGTATTTT. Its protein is CSVSPDSTDTQYF.

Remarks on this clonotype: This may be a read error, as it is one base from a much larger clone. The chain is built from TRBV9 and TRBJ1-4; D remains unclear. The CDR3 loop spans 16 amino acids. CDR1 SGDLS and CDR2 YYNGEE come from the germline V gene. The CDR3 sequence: CASSVDIGRERERLFF. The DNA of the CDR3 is TGTGCCAGCAGCGTAGATATCGGCCGGGAGAGGGAAAGACTGTTTTTT.

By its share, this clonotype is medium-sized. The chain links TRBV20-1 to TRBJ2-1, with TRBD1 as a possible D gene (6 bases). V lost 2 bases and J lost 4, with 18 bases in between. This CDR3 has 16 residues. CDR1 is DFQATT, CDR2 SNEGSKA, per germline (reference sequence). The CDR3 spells CSARHQGLGRYNEQFF. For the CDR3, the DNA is TGCAGTGCTAGACACCAGGGGTTGGGGCGGTACAATGAGCAGTTCTTC.

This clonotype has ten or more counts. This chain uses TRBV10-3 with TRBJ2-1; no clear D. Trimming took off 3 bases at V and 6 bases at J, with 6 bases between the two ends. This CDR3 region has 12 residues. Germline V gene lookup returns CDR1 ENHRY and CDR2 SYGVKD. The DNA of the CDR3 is TGTGCCATCAGTGAACTTAGCAATGAGCAGTTCTTC. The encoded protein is CAISELSNEQFF.

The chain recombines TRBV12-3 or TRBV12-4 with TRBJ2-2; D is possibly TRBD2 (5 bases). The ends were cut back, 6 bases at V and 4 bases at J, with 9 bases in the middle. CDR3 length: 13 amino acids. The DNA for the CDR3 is TGTGCCAGCAGACTGAGCGGCACCGGGGAGCTGTTTTTT. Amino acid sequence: CASRLSGTGELFF.

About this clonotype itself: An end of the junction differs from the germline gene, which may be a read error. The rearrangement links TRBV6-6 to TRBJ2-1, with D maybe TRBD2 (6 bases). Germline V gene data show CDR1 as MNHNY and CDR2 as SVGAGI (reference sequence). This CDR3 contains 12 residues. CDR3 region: CASSPGSSEQSF. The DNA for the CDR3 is TGTGCCAGCAGCCCGGGGTCTAGCGAGCAGTCCTTC.

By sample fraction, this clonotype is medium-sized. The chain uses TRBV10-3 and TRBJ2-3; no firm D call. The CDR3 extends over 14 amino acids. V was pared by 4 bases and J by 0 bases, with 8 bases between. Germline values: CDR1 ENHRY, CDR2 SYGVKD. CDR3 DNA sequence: TGTGCCATCAGTGCCGCCGGGAGCACAGATACGCAGTATTTT. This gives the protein CAISAAGSTDTQYF.

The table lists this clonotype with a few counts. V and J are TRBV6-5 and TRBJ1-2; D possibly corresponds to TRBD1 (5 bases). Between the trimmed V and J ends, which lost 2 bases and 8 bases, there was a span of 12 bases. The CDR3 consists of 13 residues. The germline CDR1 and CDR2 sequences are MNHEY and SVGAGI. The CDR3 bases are TGTGCCAGCAGTTACATGCAGGGAGGCGGCTACACCTTC. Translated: CASSYMQGGGYTF.

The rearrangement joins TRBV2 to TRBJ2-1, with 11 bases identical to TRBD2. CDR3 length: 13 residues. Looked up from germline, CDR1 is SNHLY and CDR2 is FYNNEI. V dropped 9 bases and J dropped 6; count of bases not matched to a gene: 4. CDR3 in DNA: TGTGCCAGTCGACTAGCGGGACCCAATGAGCAGTTCTTC. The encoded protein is CASRLAGPNEQFF.

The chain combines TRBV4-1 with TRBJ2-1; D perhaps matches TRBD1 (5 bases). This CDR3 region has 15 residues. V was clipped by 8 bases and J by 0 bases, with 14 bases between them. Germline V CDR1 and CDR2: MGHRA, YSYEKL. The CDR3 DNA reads TGCGCCAGCGGTCCACAGGCGAGCTCCTACAATGAGCAGTTCTTC. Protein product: CASGPQASSYNEQFF.

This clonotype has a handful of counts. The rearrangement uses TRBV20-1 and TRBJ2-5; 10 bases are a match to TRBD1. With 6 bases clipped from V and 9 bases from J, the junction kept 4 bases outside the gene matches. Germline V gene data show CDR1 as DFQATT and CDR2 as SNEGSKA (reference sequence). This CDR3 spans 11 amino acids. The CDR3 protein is CSARTGGAQYF. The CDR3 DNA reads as TGCAGTGCCCGGACAGGGGGGGCCCAGTACTTC.

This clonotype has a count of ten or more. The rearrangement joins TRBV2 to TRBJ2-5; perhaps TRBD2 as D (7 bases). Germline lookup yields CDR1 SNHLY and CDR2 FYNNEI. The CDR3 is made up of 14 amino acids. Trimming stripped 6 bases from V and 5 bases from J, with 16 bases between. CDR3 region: CASSFGGGGETQYF. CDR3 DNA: TGTGCCAGCAGCTTTGGCGGGGGCGGCGAGACCCAGTACTTC.

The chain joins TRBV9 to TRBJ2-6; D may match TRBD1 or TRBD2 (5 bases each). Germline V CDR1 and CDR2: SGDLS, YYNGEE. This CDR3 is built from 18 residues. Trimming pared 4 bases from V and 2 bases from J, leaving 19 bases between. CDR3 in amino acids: CASSPRRDPCPGANVLTF. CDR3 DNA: TGTGCCAGCAGCCCCAGAAGGGACCCCTGTCCTGGGGCCAACGTCCTGACTTTC.

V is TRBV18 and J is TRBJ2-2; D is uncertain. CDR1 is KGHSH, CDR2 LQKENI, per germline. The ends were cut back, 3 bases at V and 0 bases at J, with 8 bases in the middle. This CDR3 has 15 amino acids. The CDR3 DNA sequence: TGTGCCAGCTCACCTTTGACAACGAACACCGGGGAGCTGTTTTTT. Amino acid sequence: CASSPLTTNTGELFF.

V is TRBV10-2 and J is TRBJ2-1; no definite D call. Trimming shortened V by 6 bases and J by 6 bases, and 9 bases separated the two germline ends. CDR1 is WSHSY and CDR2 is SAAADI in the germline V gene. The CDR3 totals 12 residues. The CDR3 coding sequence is TGCGCCAGCAGGGGCCCCTCCAATGAGCAGTTCTTC. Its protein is CASRGPSNEQFF.

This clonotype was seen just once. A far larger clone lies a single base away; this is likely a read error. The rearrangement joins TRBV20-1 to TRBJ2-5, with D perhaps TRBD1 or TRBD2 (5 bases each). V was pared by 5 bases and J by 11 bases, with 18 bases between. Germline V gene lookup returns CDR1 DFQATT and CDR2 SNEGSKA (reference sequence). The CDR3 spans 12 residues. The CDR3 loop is CSAPGTSYKQYF. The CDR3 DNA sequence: TGCAGTGCTCCCGGGACCTCCTACAAGCAGTACTTC.

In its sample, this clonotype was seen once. CDR3 coding DNA: TGTGCCAGCAGCTTATATTTAGCGGGAGTAAAAGAGCAGTACTTC. Its translation: CASSLYLAGVKEQYF. This chain joins TRBV11-3 and TRBJ2-7, with 9 nucleotides matching TRBD2. The length of the CDR3 is 15 residues. Per the germline V gene, CDR1 is SGHNT and CDR2 is YENEEA. The J segment lost 7 bases and the V segment lost 2 bases, leaving 9 bases of the junction unmatched.

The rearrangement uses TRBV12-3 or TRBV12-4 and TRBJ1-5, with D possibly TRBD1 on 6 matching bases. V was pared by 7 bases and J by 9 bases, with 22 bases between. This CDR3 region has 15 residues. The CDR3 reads CASTRDMYSSRPQHF. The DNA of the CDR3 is TGTGCCAGCACCCGGGACATGTATAGCAGTCGGCCCCAGCATTTT.

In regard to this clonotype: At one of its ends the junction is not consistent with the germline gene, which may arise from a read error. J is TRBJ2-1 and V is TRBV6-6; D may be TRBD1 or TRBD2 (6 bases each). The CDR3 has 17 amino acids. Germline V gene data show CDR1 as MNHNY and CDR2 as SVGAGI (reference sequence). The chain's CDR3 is CAGSSRRRGGTYNEQFF. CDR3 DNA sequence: TGTGCCGGCAGTTCCCGGCGCAGGGGAGGTACCTACAATGAGCAGTTCTTC.

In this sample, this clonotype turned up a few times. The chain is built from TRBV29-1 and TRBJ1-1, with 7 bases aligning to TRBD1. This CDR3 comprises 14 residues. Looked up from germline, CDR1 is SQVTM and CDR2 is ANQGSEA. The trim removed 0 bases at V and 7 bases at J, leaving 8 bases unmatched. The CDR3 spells CSVEDGTVRSEAFF. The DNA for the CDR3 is TGCAGCGTTGAAGATGGGACAGTCCGAAGTGAAGCTTTCTTT.

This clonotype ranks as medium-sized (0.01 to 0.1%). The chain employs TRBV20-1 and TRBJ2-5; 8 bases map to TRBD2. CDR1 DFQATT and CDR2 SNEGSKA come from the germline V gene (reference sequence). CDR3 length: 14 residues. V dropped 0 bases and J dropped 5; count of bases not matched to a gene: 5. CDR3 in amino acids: CSARDLTSAETQYF. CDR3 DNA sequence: TGCAGTGCTAGAGATCTGACTAGCGCGGAGACCCAGTACTTC.

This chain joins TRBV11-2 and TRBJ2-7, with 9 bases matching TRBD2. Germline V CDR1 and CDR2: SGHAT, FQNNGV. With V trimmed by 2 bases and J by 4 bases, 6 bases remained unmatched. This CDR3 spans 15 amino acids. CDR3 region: CASSLTLAGSYEQYF. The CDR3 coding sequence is TGTGCCAGCAGCTTAACCCTAGCGGGAAGTTACGAGCAGTACTTC.

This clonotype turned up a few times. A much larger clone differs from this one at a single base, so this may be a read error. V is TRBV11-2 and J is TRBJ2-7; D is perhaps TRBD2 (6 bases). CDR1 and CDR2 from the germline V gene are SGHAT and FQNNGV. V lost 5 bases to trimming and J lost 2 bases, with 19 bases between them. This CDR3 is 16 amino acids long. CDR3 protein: CASSIGRGARPYEQYF. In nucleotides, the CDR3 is TGTGCCAGCAGCATAGGGCGGGGCGCGAGACCCTACGAGCAGTACTTC.

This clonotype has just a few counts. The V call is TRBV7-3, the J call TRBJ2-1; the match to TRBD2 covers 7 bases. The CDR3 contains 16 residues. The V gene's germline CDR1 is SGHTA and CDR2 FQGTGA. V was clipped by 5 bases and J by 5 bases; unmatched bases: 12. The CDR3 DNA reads TGTGCCAGCAGCCCGAGGGCAGGACTAGGGAACAATGAGCAGTTCTTC. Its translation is CASSPRAGLGNNEQFF.

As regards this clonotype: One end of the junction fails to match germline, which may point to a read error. DNA for the CDR3: TGTGCCAGCTCACCCCGATCGGCAGGGGGACTAGCGGGGATCAACGAGCAGATCTTC. Its translation is CASSPRSAGGLAGINEQIF. V usage is TRBV18 and J usage is TRBJ2-1; the match to TRBD2 covers 13 bases. Germline V gene data show CDR1 as KGHSH and CDR2 as LQKENI. CDR3 length equals 19 residues.

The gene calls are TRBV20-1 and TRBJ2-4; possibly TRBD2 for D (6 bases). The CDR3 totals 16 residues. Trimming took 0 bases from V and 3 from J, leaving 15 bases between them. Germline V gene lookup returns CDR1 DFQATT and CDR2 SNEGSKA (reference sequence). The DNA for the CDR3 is TGCAGTGCTAGAGATCGGGGCGGGGACGGCAAAAACATTCAGTACTTC. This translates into CSARDRGGDGKNIQYF.

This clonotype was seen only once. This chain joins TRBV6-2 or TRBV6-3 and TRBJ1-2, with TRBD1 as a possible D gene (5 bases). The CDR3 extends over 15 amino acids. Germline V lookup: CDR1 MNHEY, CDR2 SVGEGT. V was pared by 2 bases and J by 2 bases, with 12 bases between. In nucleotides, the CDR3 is TGTGCCAGCAGTTACCCCTACGGGGGGAACTATGGCTACACCTTC. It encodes CASSYPYGGNYGYTF.